The next 19 T cell receptor beta chains were all read from a single sample in a study of OX40 agonist ivuxolimab in advanced cancers. The assay was immunoSEQ multiplex PCR, and TCRdb's table has in-frame clones only and misses some. In the table there are some 40,000 clones, about 80% of which are singletons. The sequencing here drew on CD4+ or CD8+ T cells sorted from blood, taken in a trial of the OX40 agonist ivuxolimab. Receptor source: an adult with an advanced solid tumor such as melanoma, head and neck, liver or kidney cancer.

This clone was seen a single time. V gene TRBV5-1 combines with J gene TRBJ1-1; the D gene is possibly TRBD1 (5 bases). The length of the CDR3 is 15 residues. V was clipped by 4 bases and J by 1 base, with 14 bases between them. Germline CDR1 is SGHRS and CDR2 is YFSETQ. CDR3 nucleotide sequence: TGCGCCAGCAGCCCCCGAGCAGGGCAGAACACTGAAGCTTTCTTT. Translated, it gives CASSPRAGQNTEAFF.

V is TRBV9 and J is TRBJ2-2, with 7 bases aligning to TRBD2. This CDR3 comprises 16 residues. Germline trimming cut 0 bases from V and 4 bases from J; bases unmatched to any gene: 6. The germline V gene has CDR1 SGDLS and CDR2 YYNGEE. The CDR3 DNA reads TGTGCCAGCAGCGTAGCGGGGGGAGTTGGCACCGGGGAGCTGTTTTTT. This codes for CASSVAGGVGTGELFF.

The chain recombines TRBV21-1 with TRBJ2-7; TRBD1, the D gene given by the table, was not confirmed from the DNA. TRBV21-1 is classified as a pseudogene. This CDR3 is 18 amino acids long. CDR3 DNA: TGTGCCAGCAGCAAAGATTACCCTTACGACAGGGCCACCTACGAGCAGTACTTC. It yields the protein CASSKDYPYDRATYEQYF.

The chain carries TRBV18 and TRBJ2-3, with TRBD1 matching over 9 bases. In germline, CDR1 is KGHSH, CDR2 LQKENI. V trimming: 2 bases; J trimming: 4 bases; junction bases outside the gene matches: 10. The CDR3 has 17 amino acids. The CDR3 reads CASSPVPGGQGSDTQYF. For the CDR3, the DNA is TGTGCCAGCTCACCAGTCCCCGGTGGACAGGGGTCAGATACGCAGTATTTT.

The chain links TRBV4-1 to TRBJ1-6; D perhaps matches TRBD1 (5 bases). Germline CDR1 MGHRA, CDR2 YSYEKL. The CDR3 runs 14 residues. V lost 1 base to trimming and J lost 8 bases, with 9 bases between them. The DNA for the CDR3 is TGCGCCAGCAGCCAAGTCAGGGATGATTCACCCCTCCACTTT. It codes for CASSQVRDDSPLHF.

The genes are TRBV5-1 and TRBJ2-5, with D perhaps TRBD1 (5 bases). CDR1 is SGHRS and CDR2 is YFSETQ in the germline V gene. This CDR3 has 14 residues. With 5 bases removed from V and 3 bases from J, the gap between germline ends came to 14 bases. The CDR3: CASSFRGMKETQYF. The CDR3 region has the DNA TGCGCCAGCAGTTTTAGGGGCATGAAAGAGACCCAGTACTTC. Full variable domain (remainder filled in from reference TRBV5-1 and TRBJ2-5): KAGVTQTPRYLIKTRGQQVTLSCSPISGHRSVSWYQQTPGQGLQFLFEYFSETQRNKGNFPGRFSGRQFSNSRSEMNVSTLELGDSALYLCASSFRGMKETQYFGPGTRLLVL.

V is TRBV5-5 and J is TRBJ1-2; D might be TRBD1 (5 bases). The germline V gene has CDR1 SGHKS and CDR2 YYEKEE (reference sequence). The V and J ends lost 4 bases and 0 bases respectively, with 10 bases between them. This CDR3 has 14 residues. The CDR3 sequence: CASSPTGTNYGYTF. CDR3 in DNA: TGTGCCAGCAGCCCTACAGGAACTAACTATGGCTACACCTTC.

The chain joins TRBV4-1 to TRBJ2-5; either TRBD1 or TRBD2 may fit D (7 bases each). The germline V gene has CDR1 MGHRA and CDR2 YSYEKL. The CDR3 is made up of 14 amino acids. V lost 5 bases, J lost 5 bases, and 15 bases lay in between. CDR3 DNA sequence: TGCGCCAGCAGCTACAACAGGGGAGGGGAGACCCAGTACTTC. Its translation: CASSYNRGGETQYF.

This clone came up a few times. Other DNA sequences in the same sample also yield this CDR3. The J gene is TRBJ2-7, the V gene TRBV9; perhaps TRBD1 as D (5 bases). V lost 3 bases, J lost 0 bases, and 7 bases lay in between. The length of the CDR3 is 13 residues. The V gene's germline CDR1 is SGDLS and CDR2 YYNGEE. CDR3 sequence: CASSADSSYEQYF. CDR3 nucleotide sequence: TGTGCCAGCAGCGCTGACAGCTCCTACGAGCAGTACTTC.

The chain combines TRBV6-6 with TRBJ1-2, with D tentatively TRBD1 (6 bases). The CDR3 extends over 16 amino acids. Trimming cost V 6 bases and J 0 bases, with 17 bases left between them. CDR1 and CDR2 (germline): MNHNY, SVGAGI (reference sequence). CDR3 DNA: TGTGCCAGCAGCTTACAGGGTAAAGCCTCTAACTATGGCTACACCTTC. Its protein product is CASSLQGKASNYGYTF.

The chain couples TRBV29-1 to TRBJ1-1, with D possibly being TRBD1 (5 bases). The germline V gene has CDR1 SQVTM and CDR2 ANQGSEA. This CDR3 has 13 amino acids. The V gene lost 5 bases and the J gene lost 8 bases, with 18 bases spanning the gap. The CDR3 bases are TGCAGCGTTACGGCGGGGGATCGGGGCGAAGCTTTCTTT. Protein: CSVTAGDRGEAFF.

The chain links TRBV7-2 to TRBJ2-2; no reliable D call. The V gene lost 2 bases and the J gene lost 4 bases, with 11 bases spanning the gap. The CDR3 loop spans 15 amino acids. Germline V gene lookup returns CDR1 SGHTA and CDR2 FQGNSA. Written as DNA, the CDR3 is TGTGCCAGCAGCTTAAGGGCCCGACGCACCGGGGAGCTGTTTTTT. This codes for CASSLRARRTGELFF.

This chain joins TRBV28 and TRBJ2-3; D unresolved. This CDR3 region has 12 residues. Germline CDR1 is MDHEN and CDR2 is SYDVKM. Deletions cut 11 bases from V and 7 bases from J, with 16 bases between. In DNA, the CDR3 is TGTGCCTCTAAAACGACGAAATATACGCAGTATTTT. Translation gives CASKTTKYTQYF.

The chain combines TRBV10-3 with TRBJ2-7; D could derive from TRBD1 or TRBD2 (5 bases each). CDR3 size: 14 residues. Trimming shortened V by 10 bases and J by 4 bases, and 20 bases separated the two germline ends. The V gene's germline CDR1 is ENHRY and CDR2 SYGVKD. The chain's CDR3 is CASKDSGALYEQYF. The CDR3 region has the DNA TGTGCCAGCAAAGATTCCGGGGCCTTATACGAGCAGTACTTC.

The V and J genes are TRBV10-1 and TRBJ2-2, with D perhaps matching TRBD1 (6 bases). V was cut by 10 bases and J by 2 bases, with 11 bases left in between. In germline, CDR1 is WNHNN, CDR2 SYGVQD (reference sequence). This CDR3 has 13 residues. CDR3 region: CATRGANTGELFF. CDR3 DNA: TGCGCCACCAGGGGAGCAAACACCGGGGAGCTGTTTTTT.

This clone has just a few counts. The rearrangement links TRBV12-5 to TRBJ1-1; TRBD1 is a possible D gene (5 bases). Germline assignment: CDR1 LGHNT and CDR2 FRNRAP. The CDR3 spans 14 residues. The V and J ends lost 3 bases and 1 base respectively, with 9 bases between them. The CDR3 region is CASGFGTPNTEAFF. CDR3 DNA: TGTGCTAGTGGTTTTGGGACCCCGAACACTGAAGCTTTCTTT.

This clone has only a few counts. The chain links TRBV4-2 to TRBJ1-3; the D is unclear. Germline V lookup: CDR1 LGHNA, CDR2 YNFKEQ. Trimming left V 1 base short and J 4 bases short, with 5 bases between. The CDR3 has 13 residues. The CDR3 bases are TGTGCCAGCAGCCAAGCTTTCGGAAACACCATATATTTT. It codes for CASSQAFGNTIYF.

This clone came up a few times. V and J are TRBV18 and TRBJ1-3; 7 positions match TRBD1. CDR3 size: 17 residues. Per germline, CDR1 KGHSH and CDR2 LQKENI. J gave up 0 bases and V 3 bases, and 8 bases lay outside the gene matches. CDR3 sequence (DNA): TGTGCCAGCTCACCCCGACAGGGTACTAACTCTGGAAACACCATATATTTT. Its translation: CASSPRQGTNSGNTIYF.

The chain carries TRBV7-2 and TRBJ1-5; TRBD1 might be the D (5 bases). CDR3 size: 15 residues. The germline CDR1 and CDR2 sequences are SGHTA and FQGNSA. Trimming removed 7 bases at V and 0 bases at J, with 13 bases between. CDR3 in amino acids: CASTEGTNSNQPQHF. The CDR3 DNA sequence: TGTGCCAGCACAGAGGGGACGAATAGCAATCAGCCCCAGCATTTT.